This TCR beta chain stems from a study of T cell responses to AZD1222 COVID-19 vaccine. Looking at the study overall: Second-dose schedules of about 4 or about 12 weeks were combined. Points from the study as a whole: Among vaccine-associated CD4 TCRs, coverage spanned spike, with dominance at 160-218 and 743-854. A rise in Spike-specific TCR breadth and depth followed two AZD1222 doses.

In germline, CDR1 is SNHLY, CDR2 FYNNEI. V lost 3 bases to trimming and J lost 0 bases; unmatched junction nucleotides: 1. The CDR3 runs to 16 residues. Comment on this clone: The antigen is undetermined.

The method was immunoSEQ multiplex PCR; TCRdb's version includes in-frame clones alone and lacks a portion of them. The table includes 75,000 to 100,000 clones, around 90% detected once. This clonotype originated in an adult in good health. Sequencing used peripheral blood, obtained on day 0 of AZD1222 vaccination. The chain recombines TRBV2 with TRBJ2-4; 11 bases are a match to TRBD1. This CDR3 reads CASSDGQGAAKNIQYF. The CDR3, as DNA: TGTGCCAGCAGTGATGGACAGGGGGCAGCCAAAAACATTCAGTACTTC.